The 12 T cell receptor beta chains reported below all come from one sample, sequenced in a study of shared clonotypes between healthy human individuals (dated by TCRdb to about 2020). Libraries were constructed by the immunoSEQ multiplex PCR assay. The clones in this table, taken by TCRdb from immuneACCESS, are in-frame only. Not every clone is retained; where verified, under half of the shortfall comes from an unresolved V gene, and the cause of the rest is unknown. The sample contains under 2.5 million clones, around 90% of them found a single time. 0.37% of the sample is in the top ten clones. Sequencing input: naive CD4+ T cells from PBMCs. The cell subset or site label of this sample denotes: CD45RA+ positively selected. The source is a man aged 18 to 30 in good health. Some clones in this sample may be carry-over from other donors' samples.

This CDR3 reads CSVGAKLRETQYF. The CDR3 nucleotides read TGCAGCGTCGGGGCCAAATTGAGAGAGACCCAGTACTTC. The chain combines TRBV29-1 with TRBJ2-5, with D perhaps TRBD1 or TRBD2 (5 bases each). There are 13 residues in the CDR3. Germline V gene data show CDR1 as SQVTM and CDR2 as ANQGSEA. Between the trimmed V and J ends, which lost 6 bases and 4 bases, there was a span of 15 bases.

The CDR3 loop reads CASSVGLSRGPTGELFF. CDR3 in DNA: TGTGCCAGCAGCGTAGGATTGAGCAGGGGGCCTACCGGGGAGCTGTTTTTT. The chain uses TRBV9 and TRBJ2-2; TRBD1 aligns across 8 bases. Germline CDR1 SGDLS, CDR2 YYNGEE. The CDR3 is 17 residues long. The V gene end was trimmed by 0 bases and the J gene end by 5 bases; junction bases not matched to a gene: 9.

The chain is built from TRBV6-5 and TRBJ1-2; D gene unclear. Per the germline V gene, CDR1 is MNHEY and CDR2 is SVGAGI. The CDR3 is 15 residues long. The V and J ends lost 4 bases and 0 bases respectively, with 12 bases between them. CDR3 loop: CASSSASLANYGYTF. The CDR3 DNA is TGTGCCAGCAGTTCGGCCTCCTTAGCTAACTATGGCTACACCTTC.

The rearrangement links TRBV7-2 to TRBJ2-1; D is perhaps TRBD2 (6 bases). The CDR3 loop spans 17 amino acids. The V gene lost 2 bases and the J gene lost 4 bases, with 18 bases spanning the gap. Germline CDR1 reads SGHTA; CDR2 reads FQGNSA. This CDR3 reads CASSLSVGRSFYNEQFF. CDR3 nucleotides: TGTGCCAGCAGCTTATCGGTAGGGAGGTCCTTTTACAATGAGCAGTTCTTC. The variable domain in full, with the rest retrieved from reference TRBV7-2 and TRBJ2-1, is GAGVSQSPSNKVTEKGKDVELRCDPISGHTALYWYRQSLGQGLEFLIYFQGNSAPDKSGLPSDRFSAERTGGSVSTLTIQRTQQEDSAVYLCASSLSVGRSFYNEQFFGPGTRLTVL.

V usage is TRBV12-2 and J usage is TRBJ1-1; TRBD1 is the table's D call, not checked against the DNA. TRBV12-2 is assigned pseudogene status. This CDR3 has 17 amino acids. The CDR3 reads CASRPYRRTGGLTEAFF. CDR3 DNA sequence: TGTGCAAGTCGCCCCTACCGAAGGACAGGGGGCTTGACTGAAGCTTTCTTT.

This chain links TRBV7-2 with TRBJ1-5; D is ambiguous. With 8 bases removed from V and 2 bases from J, the gap between germline ends came to 7 bases. The CDR3 totals 12 residues. Germline loops: CDR1 SGHTA, CDR2 FQGNSA. CDR3: CASGLGNQPQHF. CDR3 nucleotide sequence: TGTGCCAGCGGGCTTGGCAATCAGCCCCAGCATTTT.

The chain carries TRBV5-1 and TRBJ2-7; 10 bases fit TRBD2. CDR1 and CDR2 from the germline V gene are SGHRS and YFSETQ. The CDR3 consists of 14 residues. V was pared by 4 bases and J by 5 bases, with 6 bases of the junction left unmatched. The CDR3 loop is CASSVLAGVNEQYF. The CDR3 DNA follows: TGCGCCAGCAGCGTTCTAGCGGGAGTCAACGAGCAGTACTTC.

This sequence joins TRBV5-1 and TRBJ2-7, with D possibly TRBD1 on 6 matching bases. V shed 4 bases and J shed 0 bases, with 14 bases lying between them. Germline CDR1 SGHRS, CDR2 YFSETQ. This CDR3 has 15 amino acids. The CDR3 DNA reads as TGCGCCAGCAGCCCCAGGGGAGTGGGCTCCTACGAGCAGTACTTC. Its protein product is CASSPRGVGSYEQYF.

This clone was counted a single time. V gene TRBV11-2 combines with J gene TRBJ2-2; D remains ambiguous. Trimming removed 5 bases at V and 6 bases at J, with 10 bases between. The CDR3 loop spans 13 amino acids. The V gene's germline CDR1 is SGHAT and CDR2 FQNNGV. The CDR3 DNA reads TGTGCCAGCAGCCTCATGTTAGCCGGGGAGCTGTTTTTT. It is translated as CASSLMLAGELFF.

The chain couples TRBV7-2 to TRBJ1-2; D ambiguous. This CDR3 has 16 amino acids. Germline V gene data show CDR1 as SGHTA and CDR2 as FQGNSA. Trimming stripped 0 bases from V and 0 bases from J, with 11 bases between. CDR3 nucleotide sequence: TGTGCCAGCAGCTTAGCGGCGGGGATCACTAACTATGGCTACACCTTC. Translation: CASSLAAGITNYGYTF.

The chain uses TRBV9 and TRBJ2-3; D unresolved. The V end lost 3 bases, the J end lost 1 base, and 9 bases lay between the germline ends. The CDR3 extends over 14 amino acids. Germline values: CDR1 SGDLS, CDR2 YYNGEE. Here the CDR3 reads CASSAAPGTDTQYF. CDR3 DNA: TGTGCCAGCAGCGCCGCCCCGGGCACAGATACGCAGTATTTT.

V usage is TRBV11-2 and J usage is TRBJ2-5; 7 nucleotides agree with TRBD2. The junction had 10 bases not matched to a gene; V was cut back by 4 bases and J by 5 bases. Germline CDR1 is SGHAT and CDR2 is FQNNGV. This CDR3 is 15 amino acids long. The CDR3 sequence: CASSSLRWEGETQYF. The CDR3 DNA reads TGTGCCAGCAGCTCGCTCCGGTGGGAGGGGGAGACCCAGTACTTC. Full variable domain (outside the CDR3, taken from reference TRBV11-2 and TRBJ2-5): EAGVAQSPRYKIIEKRQSVAFWCNPISGHATLYWYQQILGQGPKLLIQFQNNGVVDDSQLPKDRFSAERLKGVDSTLKIQPAKLEDSAVYLCASSSLRWEGETQYFGPGTRLLVL.